These 17 T cell receptor beta chains came from one sample sequenced in a study of blood T cells in healthy people across ages. Combining a sample-barcoded 5' primer with a J-beta primer mix, a second PCR ran for roughly 7 to 12 cycles. TCRdb redid the calling of the 5' RACE reads with MiXCR, one entry per CDR3 protein. Of 800,000 to 950,000 distinct CDR3 sequences in the sample, roughly 34% were seen once. What was sequenced was blood. Receptors originate from a man between 18 and 35 years old in good health.

This clonotype was observed a few times. The chain combines TRBV20-1 with TRBJ1-4; possible D gene TRBD1, 5 bases. The CDR3 is 13 residues long. The V end lost 6 bases, the J end lost 7 bases, and 15 bases lay between the germline ends. Germline V gives CDR1 DFQATT, CDR2 SNEGSKA (reference sequence). The CDR3 DNA follows: TGCAGTGCCAGGTGGAGGGGTGGTGAAAAACTGTTTTTT. Its protein is CSARWRGGEKLFF.

V gene TRBV7-9 combines with J gene TRBJ2-7; D is uncertain. V gave up 5 bases and J gave up 7 bases, with 9 bases separating them. There are 11 residues in the CDR3. The germline V gene encodes CDR1 SEHNR and CDR2 FQNEAQ (reference sequence). The CDR3 DNA is TGTGCCAGCAGCGTCGACGTTGAGCAGTACTTC. Protein sequence: CASSVDVEQYF.

This clonotype was seen a few times. J is TRBJ2-5 and V is TRBV20-1; D gene ambiguous. The CDR3 consists of 11 residues. Trimming pared 7 bases from V and 1 base from J, leaving 7 bases between. Germline V lookup: CDR1 DFQATT, CDR2 SNEGSKA (reference sequence). The CDR3 DNA reads as TGCAGTGTAACGAGCCAAGAGACCCAGTACTTC. Its protein is CSVTSQETQYF.

In its sample, this clonotype was seen many times. The chain recombines TRBV28 with TRBJ1-2, with TRBD1 identical over 7 bases. V shed 5 bases, J shed 8 bases, and the junction held 11 bases outside the gene matches. Germline-derived CDR1 and CDR2 are MDHEN and SYDVKM. The CDR3 has 14 amino acids. The CDR3 reads CASSPVEAGGGYTF. In nucleotides, the CDR3 is TGTGCCAGCAGTCCCGTTGAGGCAGGGGGAGGCTACACCTTC.

This clonotype was found once. The CDR3 coding sequence is TGTGCCAGCTCCGGCAGGTATAGCAATCAGCCCCAGCATTTT. Its translation is CASSGRYSNQPQHF. The chain is built from TRBV6-5 and TRBJ1-5; D gene uncertain. V was clipped by 8 bases and J by 0 bases, with 11 bases between them. The germline V gene has CDR1 MNHEY and CDR2 SVGAGI. This CDR3 is 14 amino acids long.

This chain connects TRBV2 to TRBJ2-5; possibly TRBD1 or TRBD2 for D (5 bases each). Gene TRBJ2-7 matches the end of the DNA better, so the J call may be wrong. The CDR3 covers 11 residues. Per germline, CDR1 SNHLY and CDR2 FYNNEI. The CDR3 here is CASSEGREQYF. The CDR3 DNA is TGTGCCAGCAGTGAGGGACGCGAGCAGTACTTC.

In regard to this clonotype: The junction departs from the called germline gene at one end, perhaps through a read error. The chain combines TRBV9 with TRBJ1-2, with 7 bases fitting TRBD1. The V gene's germline CDR1 is SGDLS and CDR2 YYNGEE. This CDR3 is 16 amino acids long. CDR3 loop: CVSGGSGTVNNYGYTF. CDR3 coding DNA: TGTGTCAGCGGTGGATCCGGGACAGTAAATAACTATGGCTACACCTTC.

V usage is TRBV4-3 and J usage is TRBJ1-6; D not certain. The V and J ends lost 3 bases and 12 bases respectively, with 27 bases between them. The CDR3 runs to 18 residues. CDR1 and CDR2 from the germline V gene are LGHNA and YSLEER. The CDR3, as DNA: TGCGCCAGCAGCCATCCCCGCCCGAGACTGAGGCGGCCCCGACCCCTCCACTTT. Translation: CASSHPRPRLRRPRPLHF.

The V gene is TRBV6-2 or TRBV6-3, the J gene TRBJ1-1; D is ambiguous. Per the germline V gene, CDR1 is MNHEY and CDR2 is SVGEGT. The ends were cut back, 0 bases at V and 1 base at J, with 15 bases in the middle. This CDR3 is 17 amino acids long. CDR3 sequence reads: CASSYSTTRRGNTEAFF. CDR3 sequence (DNA): TGTGCCAGCAGTTACTCGACGACACGTCGGGGGAACACTGAAGCTTTCTTT.

In this sample, this clonotype turned up a few times. This chain uses TRBV5-1 with TRBJ2-2; D unresolved. This CDR3 has 15 amino acids. CDR1 is SGHRS, CDR2 YFSETQ, per germline. The V end was cut by 0 bases, the J end by 1 base, with 7 bases between. The CDR3 region is CASSLETVNTGELFF. Here the CDR3 DNA reads TGCGCCAGCAGCTTGGAGACGGTGAACACCGGGGAGCTGTTTTTT.

This clonotype was observed a few times. V gene TRBV28 combines with J gene TRBJ2-5, with TRBD1 matching over 8 bases. The CDR3 has 15 amino acids. The V segment lost 5 bases and the J segment 11 bases; nucleotides outside the gene matches: 16. Germline lookup yields CDR1 MDHEN and CDR2 SYDVKM. The CDR3 loop reads CASSPRDRFYNEQYF. CDR3 nucleotides: TGTGCCAGCAGTCCCCGGGACAGGTTCTACAATGAGCAGTACTTC.

A word on this clonotype: Just one base apart from a much larger clone, this may be a read error. This sequence joins TRBV10-3 and TRBJ2-1, with a tentative D call TRBD2 (7 bases). The V gene lost 3 bases and the J gene lost 15 bases, with 24 bases spanning the gap. The CDR3 has 15 residues. Germline CDR1 is ENHRY and CDR2 is SYGVKD. CDR3 bases: TGTGCCATCAGTGATAAACGGGGGGCGTCGGATGTGATGTTCTTC. This codes for CAISDKRGASDVMFF.

The table lists this clonotype with many counts. The chain carries TRBV20-1 and TRBJ2-1, with D perhaps TRBD1 or TRBD2 (6 bases each). Trimming removed 5 bases at V and 2 bases at J, with 13 bases between. In germline, CDR1 is DFQATT, CDR2 SNEGSKA (reference sequence). CDR3 length: 14 amino acids. CDR3 sequence (DNA): TGCAGTGCTCGTTTGGGGGGCGCCTACAATGAGCAGTTCTTC. This gives the protein CSARLGGAYNEQFF.

The sample holds many counts of this clonotype. This chain joins TRBV12-3 or TRBV12-4 and TRBJ1-4; maybe TRBD1 (6 bases). The CDR3 has 15 residues. Trimming took off 5 bases at V and 0 bases at J, with 10 bases between the two ends. The CDR3: CASSMGGTTNEKLFF. DNA for the CDR3: TGTGCCAGCAGTATGGGGGGCACAACTAATGAAAAACTGTTTTTT.

This clonotype was recorded a few times. This chain links TRBV12-3 or TRBV12-4 with TRBJ2-3, with unresolved D. Trimming pared 1 base from V and 3 bases from J, leaving 14 bases between. The CDR3 consists of 16 residues. CDR3 sequence (DNA): TGTGCCAGCAGTTTAGAAGCCTACCCCCGTACAGATACGCAGTATTTT. This sequence encodes CASSLEAYPRTDTQYF.

This chain uses TRBV5-1 with TRBJ2-6; maybe TRBD2 (5 bases). Germline V CDR1 and CDR2: SGHRS, YFSETQ. The CDR3 length is 14 residues. The V end lost 5 bases, the J end lost 2 bases, and 8 bases lay between the germline ends. CDR3 bases: TGCGCCAGCAGAAGGGAGACTGGGGCCAACGTCCTGACTTTC. It specifies CASRRETGANVLTF. The whole variable domain, remainder taken from reference TRBV5-1 and TRBJ2-6, is KAGVTQTPRYLIKTRGQQVTLSCSPISGHRSVSWYQQTPGQGLQFLFEYFSETQRNKGNFPGRFSGRQFSNSRSEMNVSTLELGDSALYLCASRRETGANVLTFGAGSRLTVL.

In this sample, this clonotype turned up a few times. The rearrangement uses TRBV27 and TRBJ1-1; D is uncertain. Germline V CDR1 and CDR2: MNHEY, SMNVEV (reference sequence). The CDR3 extends over 13 amino acids. The ends were cut back, 0 bases at V and 6 bases at J, with 8 bases in the middle. The CDR3 loop is CASSLSGRSEAFF. The CDR3 DNA sequence: TGTGCCAGCAGTTTATCGGGGAGATCTGAAGCTTTCTTT.